One TCR beta chain is described in this entry. Germline CDR1 SGHNT, CDR2 YENEEA. V was cut by 4 bases and J by 4 bases, with 16 bases left in between. The CDR3 extends over 15 amino acids. The source of the sample is a study of radiation and T cells in renal cell carcinoma. The time point here: baseline pretreatment blood. Noted treatment: 15 Gy SBRT to primary tumor, nephrectomy 4 weeks later. Clear cell pathology was present in this patient's renal cell carcinoma. Measured with immunoSEQ multiplex PCR; TCRdb has only the in-frame clones, and not every one. The table records roughly 150,000 clones, around 89% of them present only once.

The chain combines TRBV11-3 with TRBJ1-1, with D possibly matching TRBD1 (6 bases). The receptor comes from a woman in her seventies with renal cell carcinoma. This specimen consisted of blood, obtained from a patient whose treatment included radiotherapy and nephrectomy. The CDR3 here is CASSSLRGGSTEAFF. The DNA for the CDR3 is TGTGCCAGCAGCTCCCTCAGAGGGGGGTCCACTGAAGCTTTCTTT.